This TCR beta chain is from a study of molecular identifiers for immune sequencing clone quantification. V was cut by 3 bases and J by 4 bases, with 21 bases left in between. The CDR3 totals 17 residues. Making the bulk TCR libraries relied on previously described methods and listed TCR primers. TCRdb called the PCR reads again in MiXCR, with one record for every CDR3 protein. The sample consists of roughly 630,000 distinct CDR3 sequences, 25% of them appearing once. Sequencing was carried out using naive CD8+ T cells from blood, with Jurkat cell RNA spiked in. Stated subset: FACS-sorted CD8+CD4-CCR7+CD45RA+ naive T cells. This chain uses TRBV12-3 or TRBV12-4 with TRBJ1-1; possible D gene TRBD1, 6 bases. This TCR was sampled from a human donor in good health. Some libraries in this study had Jurkat cell RNA spiked in. The CDR3 loop is CASSLDSSIIFSTEAFF. The CDR3 DNA reads as TGTGCCAGCAGTTTGGACAGCTCGATAATTTTTAGCACTGAAGCTTTCTTT.